The 18 T cell receptor beta chains listed next were all sequenced from one sample in a study of cytomegalovirus exposure and HLA in healthy donors. This table comes from immunoSEQ multiplex PCR, and its TCRdb copy is limited to in-frame clones, with some not included. The sample has more than 50,000 clones; more than 85% are singletons. Sequencing was performed on PBMCs. All receptors come from a woman in her thirties in good health and CMV-seronegative.

This sequence joins TRBV5-1 and TRBJ2-3; 7 bases are a match to TRBD2. Germline V gene sequence: CDR1 SGHRS, CDR2 YFSETQ. With 4 bases clipped from V and 3 bases from J, the junction kept 20 bases outside the gene matches. There are 19 residues in the CDR3. CDR3 sequence: CASSLTPLRERRRTDTQYF. In DNA, the CDR3 is TGCGCCAGCAGCCTGACTCCTTTGCGGGAGCGCAGGCGTACAGATACGCAGTATTTT.

J is TRBJ1-1 and V is TRBV30; D not certain. Trimming stripped 4 bases from V and 4 bases from J, with 13 bases between. This CDR3 is 13 amino acids long. From germline, CDR1 is GTSNPN and CDR2 SVGIG (reference sequence). The CDR3 DNA is TGTGCCTGGAAAGGCAGGAGGTTCACTGAAGCTTTCTTT. Amino acid sequence: CAWKGRRFTEAFF. Variable domain in full (rest from reference TRBV30 and TRBJ1-1): SQTIHQWPATLVQPVGSPLSLECTVEGTSNPNLYWYRQAAGRGLQLLFYSVGIGQISSEVPQNLSASRPQDRQFILSSKKLLLSDSGFYLCAWKGRRFTEAFFGQGTRLTVV.

This chain links TRBV7-2 with TRBJ1-5; a weak D match, TRBD1 (6 bases). Germline V gives CDR1 SGHTA, CDR2 FQGNSA. V lost 1 base and J lost 9, with 16 bases in between. The CDR3 is 15 residues long. For the CDR3, the DNA is TGTGCCAGCAGCTTAGATAGCCAGGGGAGCGGGCCCCAGCATTTT. Protein product: CASSLDSQGSGPQHF.

The rearrangement uses TRBV7-3 and TRBJ2-1, with a weak D call TRBD2 (6 bases). Trimming left V 5 bases short and J 8 bases short, with 13 bases between. Germline CDR1 reads SGHTA; CDR2 reads FQGTGA. CDR3 size: 13 residues. CDR3 in DNA: TGTGCCAGCAGCCCGGGACTTACCCATGAGCAGTTCTTC. Amino acids: CASSPGLTHEQFF.

The gene calls are TRBV30 and TRBJ1-2; 7 nucleotides line up with TRBD1. This CDR3 has 14 residues. With 0 bases clipped from V and 4 bases from J, the junction kept 5 bases outside the gene matches. Germline lookup yields CDR1 GTSNPN and CDR2 SVGIG (reference sequence). DNA of the CDR3: TGTGCCTGGAGTGTAGTAGGGGGCGGCTATGGCTACACCTTC. This translates into CAWSVVGGGYGYTF.

In its sample, this clone was seen once. This sequence joins TRBV19 and TRBJ2-3; 9 bases align to TRBD1. Germline lookup yields CDR1 LNHDA and CDR2 SQIVND (reference sequence). The CDR3 consists of 16 residues. V shed 5 bases and J 0 bases; nucleotides not matched to a gene: 6. CDR3 in DNA: TGTGCCAGTAGTGGCAACAGGGGGCTTAGCACAGATACGCAGTATTTT. Translated, it gives CASSGNRGLSTDTQYF.

This chain links TRBV27 with TRBJ2-7; 10 positions match TRBD2. V trimming: 7 bases; J trimming: 4 bases; junction bases outside the gene matches: 10. Germline loops: CDR1 MNHEY, CDR2 SMNVEV (reference sequence). The CDR3 is made up of 15 amino acids. CDR3 sequence reads: CASKGMASGRYEQYF. CDR3 nucleotide sequence: TGTGCCAGCAAAGGCATGGCTAGCGGGAGATACGAGCAGTACTTC.

V is TRBV7-2 and J is TRBJ2-1; 9 bases align to TRBD2. CDR1 is SGHTA, CDR2 FQGNSA, per germline. Trimming took 2 bases from V and 3 from J; bases not matched to a gene: 2. The CDR3 covers 15 residues. CDR3 protein: CASSLFSGGYNEQFF. The CDR3 region has the DNA TGTGCCAGCAGCTTATTTAGCGGGGGCTACAATGAGCAGTTCTTC.

J is TRBJ2-7 and V is TRBV4-3; no clear D gene. The V and J ends lost 1 base and 2 bases respectively, with 12 bases between them. CDR3 length: 15 residues. Per the germline V gene, CDR1 is LGHNA and CDR2 is YSLEER. CDR3: CASSQVALGPYEQYF. The CDR3 coding sequence is TGCGCCAGCAGCCAAGTAGCTCTAGGTCCCTACGAGCAGTACTTC.

The rearrangement links TRBV4-1 to TRBJ2-7; TRBD1 aligns across 9 bases. Germline loops: CDR1 MGHRA, CDR2 YSYEKL. The CDR3 spans 14 residues. V was clipped by 4 bases and J by 3 bases; unmatched bases: 4. The CDR3 sequence: CASSRPGQGYEQYF. In DNA, the CDR3 is TGCGCCAGCAGCCGGCCGGGACAGGGCTACGAGCAGTACTTC.

The chain is built from TRBV20-1 and TRBJ2-7; no definite D call. The CDR3 is 11 residues long. Per the germline V gene, CDR1 is DFQATT and CDR2 is SNEGSKA (reference sequence). Between the trimmed V and J ends, which lost 2 bases and 9 bases, there was a span of 11 bases. The CDR3 sequence: CSARSPLGQYF. In DNA, the CDR3 is TGCAGTGCTAGATCGCCCCTAGGGCAGTACTTC.

The chain couples TRBV18 to TRBJ1-1, with D hard to call. The germline V gene encodes CDR1 KGHSH and CDR2 LQKENI. Trimming left V 3 bases short and J 5 bases short, with 10 bases between. There are 13 residues in the CDR3. This CDR3 is CASSPPGLTEAFF. Written as DNA, the CDR3 is TGTGCCAGCTCACCGCCAGGTTTAACTGAAGCTTTCTTT.

The chain couples TRBV4-3 to TRBJ2-5; 9 positions agree with TRBD2. The trim removed 0 bases at V and 4 bases at J, leaving 6 bases unmatched. CDR1 is LGHNA, CDR2 YSLEER, per germline. CDR3 length: 16 amino acids. This CDR3 reads CASSQERGTSRETQYF. In nucleotides, the CDR3 is TGCGCCAGCAGCCAAGAAAGGGGGACTAGCAGAGAGACCCAGTACTTC.

The chain carries TRBV12-2 and TRBJ2-1; TRBD2, the D gene given by the table, was not confirmed from the DNA. TRBV12-2 is termed a pseudogene. This CDR3 spans 20 amino acids. CDR3 amino acids: CASRLGTSGRDLSSYNEQFF. In nucleotides, the CDR3 is TGTGCAAGTCGCTTGGGGACTAGCGGGAGAGACTTAAGCTCCTACAATGAGCAGTTCTTC.

J is TRBJ1-1 and V is TRBV30; D may be TRBD1 (5 bases). V was shortened by 5 bases and J by 8 bases, with 9 bases between the two germline ends. The CDR3 contains 10 residues. Germline V CDR1 and CDR2: GTSNPN, SVGIG (reference sequence). As DNA, the CDR3 is TGTGCCTGGGCTAGGGGAGAAGCTTTCTTT. Encoded protein: CAWARGEAFF.

The rearrangement uses TRBV5-4 and TRBJ2-7, with TRBD1 identical over 10 bases. The ends lost 1 base at V and 4 bases at J; junction bases unmatched: 5. The CDR3 runs 15 residues. CDR1 is SGHNT and CDR2 is YYREEE in the germline V gene (reference sequence). Written as DNA, the CDR3 is TGTGCCAGCAGCTTGTCGCCGGGACAGGGGTACGAGCAGTACTTC. It codes for CASSLSPGQGYEQYF.

The chain combines TRBV7-9 with TRBJ2-5; 8 bases align to TRBD1. Losses at the gene ends were 5 bases for V and 1 base for J; bases not matched to a gene: 9. CDR1 is SEHNR and CDR2 is FQNEAQ in the germline V gene (reference sequence). The CDR3 sequence is 16 residues long. The CDR3 coding sequence is TGTGCCAGCAGCCCGAGGACAGGGCGAGTCCAAGAGACCCAGTACTTC. Its protein product is CASSPRTGRVQETQYF.

The chain is built from TRBV5-1 and TRBJ2-2; 9 bases line up with TRBD2. J lost 2 bases, V lost 6 bases, and 8 bases had no gene match. This CDR3 comprises 16 residues. In germline, CDR1 is SGHRS, CDR2 YFSETQ. CDR3: CASTPTSGLNTGELFF. CDR3 bases: TGCGCCAGCACCCCGACTAGCGGATTAAACACCGGGGAGCTGTTTTTT.